The 15 T cell receptor beta chains below were found in one sample sequenced in a study of blood T cell repertoires in COVID-19. Profiled with immunoSEQ multiplex PCR; TCRdb holds only in-frame clones, not every one. The data hold hundreds of thousands of clones, with roughly 90% observed a single time. Source material: PBMCs or T cells enriched from blood (not recorded which). The origin of the receptors is a man aged 30 to 39 who had been exposed to COVID-19.

The V and J genes are TRBV3-1 (or the pseudogene TRBV3-2) and TRBJ1-2; no clear D gene. The CDR3 loop spans 16 amino acids. V shed 0 bases and J shed 4 bases, with 15 bases lying between them. Germline V gene data show CDR1 as LGHDT and CDR2 as YNNKEL (reference sequence). The CDR3 is CASSQERRASPYGYTF. The CDR3 DNA follows: TGTGCCAGCAGCCAAGAAAGGAGGGCCTCTCCCTATGGCTACACCTTC.

This chain joins TRBV9 and TRBJ1-4, with 10 bases matching TRBD1. After removal of 3 bases from V and 1 base from J, the junction contained 9 bases not matched to a gene. This CDR3 is built from 18 residues. The germline gives CDR1 SGDLS, CDR2 YYNGEE. The CDR3 loop reads CASSAHTGTGVTNEKLFF. The CDR3 nucleotides are TGTGCCAGCAGCGCGCATACCGGGACAGGGGTAACTAATGAAAAACTGTTTTTT.

The J gene is TRBJ2-7, the V gene TRBV13, with 15 nucleotides matching TRBD2. The CDR3 covers 17 residues. The germline CDR1 and CDR2 sequences are PRHDT and FYEKMQ (reference sequence). V was clipped by 4 bases and J by 6 bases; unmatched bases: 10. CDR3: CASSSGLAGGSEGEQYF. The CDR3 nucleotides are TGTGCCAGCAGCTCCGGACTAGCGGGGGGGAGTGAGGGCGAGCAGTACTTC.

The CDR3 protein is CASSPDRALGYTF. Written as DNA, the CDR3 is TGTGCCAGCAGCCCGGACAGGGCCCTTGGCTACACCTTC. This rearrangement joins TRBV7-8 to TRBJ1-2, with 8 bases lining up with TRBD1. This CDR3 comprises 13 residues. CDR1 and CDR2 from the germline V gene are SGHVS and FQNEAQ. J gave up 7 bases and V 5 bases, and 6 bases lay outside the gene matches.

The rearrangement uses TRBV7-2 and TRBJ2-3, with 7 bases matching TRBD1. Germline lookup yields CDR1 SGHTA and CDR2 FQGNSA. The CDR3 extends over 16 amino acids. The V gene end was trimmed by 5 bases and the J gene end by 1 base; junction bases not matched to a gene: 9. The DNA of the CDR3 is TGTGCCAGCAGCACTCGACAGGGTATCGGCACAGATACGCAGTATTTT. Amino acids: CASSTRQGIGTDTQYF. Supplemented by reference TRBV7-2 and TRBJ2-3, the full variable domain reads GAGVSQSPSNKVTEKGKDVELRCDPISGHTALYWYRQSLGQGLEFLIYFQGNSAPDKSGLPSDRFSAERTGGSVSTLTIQRTQQEDSAVYLCASSTRQGIGTDTQYFGPGTRLTVL.

V gene TRBV15 combines with J gene TRBJ2-1, with TRBD2 matching over 9 bases. CDR3 size: 15 residues. V dropped 1 base and J dropped 5; count of bases not matched to a gene: 3. Germline CDR1 LNHNV, CDR2 YYDKDF (reference sequence). CDR3 protein: CATSRALAGNNEQFF. DNA for the CDR3: TGTGCCACCAGCAGAGCCCTAGCGGGGAACAATGAGCAGTTCTTC. Combining the CDR3 with reference TRBV15 and TRBJ2-1 gives the whole variable domain DAMVIQNPRYQVTQFGKPVTLSCSQTLNHNVMYWYQQKSSQAPKLLFHYYDKDFNNEADTPDNFQSRRPNTSFCFLDIRSPGLGDTAMYLCATSRALAGNNEQFFGPGTRLTVL.

The chain is built from TRBV6-5 and TRBJ2-1; 16 bases agree with TRBD2. Looked up from germline, CDR1 is MNHEY and CDR2 is SVGAGI. The length of the CDR3 is 13 residues. With 10 bases clipped from V and 7 bases from J, the junction kept 1 base outside the gene matches. The CDR3 DNA follows: TGTGCCACGGGACTAGCGGGGGGGAATGAGCAGTTCTTC. It is translated as CATGLAGGNEQFF.

The chain employs TRBV11-2 and TRBJ2-1; 10 bases fit TRBD1. In germline, CDR1 is SGHAT, CDR2 FQNNGV. J was trimmed by 7 bases and V by 1 base; bases with no gene match: 4. The CDR3 sequence is 15 residues long. The CDR3 DNA follows: TGTGCCAGCAGCTTAGGACAGGGGGCGAATAATGAGCAGTTCTTC. Translated, it gives CASSLGQGANNEQFF.

Here the CDR3 DNA reads TGTGCCACCAGCACCTACAGGGACAGGTTGGAGCCCCAGCATTTT. It encodes CATSTYRDRLEPQHF. V usage is TRBV15 and J usage is TRBJ1-5; TRBD1 matches at 8 bases. This CDR3 is 15 amino acids long. The V gene end was trimmed by 4 bases and the J gene end by 8 bases; junction bases not matched to a gene: 10. Looked up from germline, CDR1 is LNHNV and CDR2 is YYDKDF (reference sequence).

The chain combines TRBV13 with TRBJ2-3; 10 bases agree with TRBD2. The V gene's germline CDR1 is PRHDT and CDR2 FYEKMQ (reference sequence). This CDR3 spans 15 amino acids. V lost 5 bases to trimming and J lost 1 base; unmatched junction nucleotides: 3. CDR3 DNA: TGTGCCAGCAGCACAACTAGCGGGGGCACAGATACGCAGTATTTT. Protein sequence: CASSTTSGGTDTQYF.

V gene TRBV12-3 or TRBV12-4 combines with J gene TRBJ1-5; possibly TRBD1 for D (5 bases). The CDR3 covers 13 residues. The V end was cut by 8 bases, the J end by 6 bases, with 14 bases between. This chain's CDR3 is CASSWGESQPQHF. Written as DNA, the CDR3 is TGTGCCAGCTCCTGGGGGGAGAGTCAGCCCCAGCATTTT.

V usage is TRBV5-1 and J usage is TRBJ1-1; D is perhaps TRBD1 (5 bases). From germline, CDR1 is SGHRS and CDR2 YFSETQ. Trimming took off 7 bases at V and 1 base at J, with 11 bases between the two ends. This CDR3 has 13 amino acids. The CDR3 nucleotides read TGCGCCAGCGGAAGACAGTCGAACACTGAAGCTTTCTTT. It yields the protein CASGRQSNTEAFF.

The chain carries TRBV10-3 and TRBJ1-4; TRBD1 aligns across 10 bases. Germline-derived CDR1 and CDR2 are ENHRY and SYGVKD. There are 15 residues in the CDR3. V gave up 3 bases and J gave up 7 bases; unmatched junction bases: 5. In DNA, the CDR3 is TGTGCCATCAGTGATACGGACAGGGGGAGTGAAAAACTGTTTTTT. The encoded protein is CAISDTDRGSEKLFF.

V gene TRBV6-6 combines with J gene TRBJ2-1, with 9 bases that match TRBD1. Losses at the gene ends were 0 bases for V and 8 bases for J; bases not matched to a gene: 5. The CDR3 runs 15 residues. CDR1 and CDR2 (germline): MNHNY, SVGAGI (reference sequence). The chain's CDR3 is CASSYSSDRGHEQFF. As DNA, the CDR3 is TGTGCCAGCAGTTACTCATCGGACAGGGGCCATGAGCAGTTCTTC.

This chain connects TRBV2 to TRBJ1-1; the match to TRBD1 covers 10 bases. The ends lost 5 bases at V and 8 bases at J; junction bases unmatched: 2. This CDR3 comprises 12 residues. Germline CDR1 is SNHLY and CDR2 is FYNNEI. The CDR3 coding sequence is TGTGCCAGCAGTCCGGGACAGGGGGAAGCTTTCTTT. As protein: CASSPGQGEAFF.